The table lists the clone carrying this T cell receptor (beta chain) with a few counts. The CDR3 sequence is 17 residues long. In germline, CDR1 is ENHRY, CDR2 SYGVKD. Trimming took 2 bases from V and 1 from J; bases not matched to a gene: 10. With a J-beta primer mix and a sample-barcoded 5' primer, a second PCR ran 7 to 11 cycles. TCRdb reanalysed the 5' RACE reads using MiXCR and keeps one entry per CDR3 protein. The data hold roughly 560,000 distinct CDR3 sequences, with less than 25% observed a single time. These data belong to a study of blood T cells in healthy people across ages. These same data were also listed under a study on T cells of mothers and their children. That paper adds: The sample comes from nine or ten healthy Caucasian donors: mothers and children. Slightly higher overlap, not significant, was seen in related mother-child pairs than in unrelated pairs. It was observed that no persistent microchimeric T cell clones could be detected.

The chain carries TRBV10-3 and TRBJ1-2; 7 bases agree with TRBD1. Sequenced input: blood. The TCR was taken from a boy between 5 and 17 years old in good health. The CDR3 DNA sequence: TGTGCCATCAGTGAGGAAAAACGGGACAGTTTTAACTATGGCTACACCTTC. Its protein product is CAISEEKRDSFNYGYTF.